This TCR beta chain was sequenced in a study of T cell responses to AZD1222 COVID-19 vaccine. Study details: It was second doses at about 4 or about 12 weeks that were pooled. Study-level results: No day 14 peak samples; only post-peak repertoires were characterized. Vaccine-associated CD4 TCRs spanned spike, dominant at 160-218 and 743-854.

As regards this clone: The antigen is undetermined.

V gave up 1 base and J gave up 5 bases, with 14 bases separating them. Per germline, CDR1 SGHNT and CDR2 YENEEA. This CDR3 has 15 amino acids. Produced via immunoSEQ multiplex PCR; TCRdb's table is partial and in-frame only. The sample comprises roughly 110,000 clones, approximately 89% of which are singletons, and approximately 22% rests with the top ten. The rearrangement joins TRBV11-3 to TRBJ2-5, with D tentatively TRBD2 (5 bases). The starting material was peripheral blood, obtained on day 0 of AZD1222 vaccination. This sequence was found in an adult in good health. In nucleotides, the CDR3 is TGTGCCAGCAGCTTAGGACCCGGGATCCGGGAGACCCAGTACTTC. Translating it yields CASSLGPGIRETQYF.